This TCR beta chain was sequenced in a study of identical twins. Broader study findings: Among out-of-frame alpha sequences shared by twins, low generation probability occurred in excess. It was cross-sectional statistical analysis, not following the same donors, that the conclusions relied on. Weaker excess twin sharing was observed in beta out-of-frame sequences.

The germline gives CDR1 MGHRA, CDR2 YSYEKL. J gave up 4 bases and V 10 bases, and 4 bases lay outside the gene matches. The CDR3 spans 12 residues. This clonotype was seen many times. Antigen unknown. Template switching (which added a universal primer site) was used, and cDNA carried unique molecular identifiers. TCRdb redid the calling of the 5' RACE reads with MiXCR, one entry per CDR3 protein. The profile shows some 1,600,000 distinct CDR3 sequences, 32% of them singletons. Sample: cord blood. This sequence was found in a newborn girl in good health. The chain recombines TRBV4-1 with TRBJ2-1, with 7 positions matching TRBD1. The CDR3 here is CAIGTAYNEQFF. DNA of the CDR3: TGCGCCATAGGGACAGCTTACAATGAGCAGTTCTTC.